Listed below are T cell receptor beta chains from one sample, sequenced in a study of shared clonotypes between healthy human individuals. Data came from immunoSEQ multiplex PCR; TCRdb stores just in-frame clones and leaves some out. The sample consists of about 2 million clones, about 95% of them appearing once. Sequenced sample: naive CD8+ T cells sorted from blood. The source of these receptors is a man between 18 and 29 years old in good health. Both conserved end residues are part of each CDR3. A D gene is named only where the DNA matches it firmly. Expanded clones get a size class; other rows say once, few or many, or leave the size out.

D gene	J gene	V gene	clone size	CDR3 DNA	CDR3 protein
-	TRBJ2-3	TRBV11-2	-	TGTGCCAGCACCCTCGGCGGGGGCACAGATACGCAGTATTTT	CASTLGGGTDTQYF
TRBD1	TRBJ2-5	TRBV27	-	TGTGCCAGCAGTTTAGGGACAGGGGGGGAGACCCAGTACTTC	CASSLGTGGETQYF
-	TRBJ2-3	TRBV11-2	-	TGTGCCAGCAGCCCGGGGGCGACAGATACGCAGTATTTT	CASSPGATDTQYF
-	TRBJ1-5	TRBV10-3	-	TGTGCCACCAACACGGGATATAGCAATCAGCCCCAGCATTTT	CATNTGYSNQPQHF
-	TRBJ1-2	TRBV28	-	TGTGCCAGCAGTTTTTCGAGGACGCGAAACGAATACACCTTC	CASSFSRTRNEYTF
TRBD1	TRBJ2-1	TRBV6-6	-	TGTGCCAGCAGTTTCTGGAGGGACAGGGCCAATGAGCAGTTCTTC	CASSFWRDRANEQFF
TRBD1	TRBJ2-7	TRBV6-1	-	TGTGCCAGCGGGGTTTGGACAGGGGTGAACGAGCAGTACTTC	CASGVWTGVNEQYF
-	TRBJ2-5	TRBV5-1	-	TGCGCCAGCAGCTTGAGTAGAGGGATGGGCCTCCAAGAGACCCAGTACTTC	CASSLSRGMGLQETQYF
-	TRBJ2-7	TRBV11-3	-	TGTGCCAGCAGCCGAGACGGGGAGGACGAGCAGTACTTC	CASSRDGEDEQYF
TRBD2	TRBJ2-7	TRBV18	-	TGTGCCAGCTCACCCGACGTCGGGACTACCCTGTCCTACGAGCAGTACTTC	CASSPDVGTTLSYEQYF
-	TRBJ2-5	TRBV9	-	TGTGCCAGCAGCCCGACCGGGGTAGCGGAACAAGAGACCCAGTACTTC	CASSPTGVAEQETQYF
-	TRBJ2-7	TRBV7-9	-	TGTGCCAGCAGCCTGGGGGACACCTACGAGCAGTACTTC	CASSLGDTYEQYF
-	TRBJ1-1	TRBV28	once	TGTGCCAGCAGCCTCACAGGAGGTAACACTGAAGCTTTCTTT	CASSLTGGNTEAFF
TRBD2	TRBJ2-7	TRBV7-2	-	TGTGCCAGCAGCTTAGGGACTAGCCAAGGTTACGAGCAGTACTTC	CASSLGTSQGYEQYF
TRBD2	TRBJ2-5	TRBV11-2	-	TGTGCCAGCAGCCTTGGGCGGGAGGTACCTCCGGGTGAGACCCAGTACTTC	CASSLGREVPPGETQYF
-	TRBJ1-1	TRBV5-4	-	TGTGCCAGCAGCTTAGGTTACAGCACTGAAGCTTTCTTT	CASSLGYSTEAFF
TRBD1	TRBJ2-1	TRBV11-2	-	TGTGCCAGCAGCTTTGCCCAGGGGGTGGTTGAGCAGTTCTTC	CASSFAQGVVEQFF
TRBD1	TRBJ1-6	TRBV7-9	-	TGTGCCAGCAGCTTCGGACAGGCGGTTAATTCACCCCTCCACTTT	CASSFGQAVNSPLHF
TRBD1	TRBJ2-7	TRBV5-6	-	TGTGCCAGCAGCTTGGGACAGGGGGCGACACTCTACGAGCAGTACTTC	CASSLGQGATLYEQYF
TRBD2	TRBJ2-2	TRBV27	once	TGTGCCAGCAGCCCCCTAGCGGGGGGCCCCACCGGGGAGCTGTTTTTT	CASSPLAGGPTGELFF
-	TRBJ2-2	TRBV30	-	TGTGCCTGGAGTCCTATGGGCGAACGTTCCGGGGAGCTGTTTTTT	CAWSPMGERSGELFF
TRBD2	TRBJ2-5	TRBV7-2	-	TGTGCCAGCAGCTCCCAGATATTACAGCGGGAGTACCAAGAGACCCAGTACTTC	CASSSQILQREYQETQYF
-	TRBJ2-1	TRBV6-1	-	TGTGCCAGCAGTGCGGCTAGCGAGGCGTCCTACAATGAGCAGTTCTTC	CASSAASEASYNEQFF
TRBD1	TRBJ2-3	TRBV5-4	-	TGTGCCAGCAGCTCGGGACAGCTTTACACAGATACGCAGTATTTT	CASSSGQLYTDTQYF